What follows describes a single TCR beta chain. Antigen specificity is unknown. This entry is derived from a study of blood T cells in healthy people across ages. It was with a sample-barcoded 5' primer and a J-beta primer mix that a second PCR of roughly 7 to 12 cycles was run. TCRdb re-analysed the 5' RACE reads in MiXCR, keeping a single row per CDR3 protein. The profile shows under 2,000,000 distinct CDR3 sequences, approximately 50% of them singletons. Germline V CDR1 and CDR2: SGHAT, FQNNGV. Between the trimmed V and J ends, which lost 0 bases and 0 bases, there was a span of 16 bases. The CDR3 extends over 18 amino acids. Study-level points and caveats: Comparison with aged donors showed that long-lived donors had more naive CD4+ cells and higher diversity.

Donors gave approximately 9.9 milliliters of peripheral blood apiece. Sequenced: blood. The TCR was taken from a woman aged 35 to 49 in good health. V usage is TRBV11-2 and J usage is TRBJ2-3; D is possibly TRBD2 (6 bases). CDR3 sequence reads: CASSLEIGGKTSTDTQYF. The CDR3 bases are TGTGCCAGCAGCTTAGAGATAGGCGGGAAGACTAGCACAGATACGCAGTATTTT.